This T cell receptor beta chain was observed in a study of monozygotic twins with inflammatory bowel disease. From its re-call of the 5' RACE reads, TCRdb lists each CDR3 protein once, without DNA. In all, the sample yields under 200,000 distinct CDR3 sequences. Skipping T cell sorting, the study isolated total RNA directly from whole blood. Germline V gives CDR1 MDHEN, CDR2 SYDVKM. The CDR3 extends over 15 amino acids. Sequencing was performed on blood. J is TRBJ1-5 and V is TRBV28; the D call of TRBD1 rests on TCRdb alone, since no DNA is present to check it. The clonotype originates from a human donor with ulcerative colitis or Crohn's disease, or a healthy co-twin of an affected twin (not recorded which). CDR3 in amino acids: CASSFHRGSNQPQHF.